What follows describes a single TCR beta chain. The data belong to a study of blood T cell repertoires in COVID-19. Overall study: Samples taken during acute and convalescent COVID-19 were collected in the United States, Italy and Spain. PBMCs, B-cell-depleted T cells, or T cells provided the cDNA or gDNA that made up the material.

Sequencing used immunoSEQ multiplex PCR; TCRdb keeps in-frame clones, though not all of them. The table has about 330,000 clones, approximately 87% seen once. Sequencing was performed on PBMCs or T cells enriched from blood (not recorded which). The clonotype comes from a woman aged 25 to 39 who had recovered from COVID-19.

CDR3 residues: CASIPTSGAPYNEQFF. CDR3 nucleotides: TGTGCCAGTATTCCAACTAGCGGGGCCCCCTACAATGAGCAGTTCTTC. J is TRBJ2-1 and V is TRBV19, with 10 bases identical to TRBD2. This CDR3 contains 16 residues. V was pared by 7 bases and J by 2 bases, with 8 bases of the junction left unmatched. In germline, CDR1 is LNHDA, CDR2 SQIVND (reference sequence).